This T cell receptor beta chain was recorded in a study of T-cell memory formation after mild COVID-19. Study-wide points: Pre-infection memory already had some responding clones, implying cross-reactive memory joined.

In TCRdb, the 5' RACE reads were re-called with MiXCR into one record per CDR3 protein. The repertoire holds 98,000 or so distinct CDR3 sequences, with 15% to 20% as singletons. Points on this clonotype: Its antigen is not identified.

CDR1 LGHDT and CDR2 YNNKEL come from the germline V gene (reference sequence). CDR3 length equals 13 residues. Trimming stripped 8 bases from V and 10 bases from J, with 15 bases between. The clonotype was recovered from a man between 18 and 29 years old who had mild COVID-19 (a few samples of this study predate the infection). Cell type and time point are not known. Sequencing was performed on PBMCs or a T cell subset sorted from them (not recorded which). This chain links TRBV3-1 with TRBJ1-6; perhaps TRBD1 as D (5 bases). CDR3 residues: CASGTQGGSPLHF. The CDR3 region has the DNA TGTGCCAGCGGAACTCAGGGTGGATCACCCCTCCACTTT. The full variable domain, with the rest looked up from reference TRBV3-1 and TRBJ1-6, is DTAVSQTPKYLVTQMGNDKSIKCEQNLGHDTMYWYKQDSKKFLKIMFSYNNKELIINETVPNRFSPKSPDKAHLNLHINSLELGDSAVYFCASGTQGGSPLHFGNGTRLTVT.